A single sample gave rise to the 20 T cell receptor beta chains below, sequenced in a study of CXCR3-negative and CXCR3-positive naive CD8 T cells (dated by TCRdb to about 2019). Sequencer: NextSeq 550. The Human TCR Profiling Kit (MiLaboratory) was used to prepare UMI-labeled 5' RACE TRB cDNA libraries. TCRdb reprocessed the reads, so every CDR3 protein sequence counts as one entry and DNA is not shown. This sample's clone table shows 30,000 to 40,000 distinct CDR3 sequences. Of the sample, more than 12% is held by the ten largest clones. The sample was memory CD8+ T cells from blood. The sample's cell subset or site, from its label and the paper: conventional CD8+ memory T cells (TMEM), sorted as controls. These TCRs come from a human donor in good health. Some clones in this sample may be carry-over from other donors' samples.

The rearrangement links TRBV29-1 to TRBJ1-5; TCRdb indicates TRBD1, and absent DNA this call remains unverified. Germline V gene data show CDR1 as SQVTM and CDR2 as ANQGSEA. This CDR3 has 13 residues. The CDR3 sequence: CSAGGGVGQPQHF. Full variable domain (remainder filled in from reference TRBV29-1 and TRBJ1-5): SAVISQKPSRDICQRGTSLTIQCQVDSQVTMMFWYRQQPGQSLTLIATANQGSEATYESGFVIDKFPISRPNLTFSTLTVSNMSPEDSSIYLCSAGGGVGQPQHFGDGTRLSIL.

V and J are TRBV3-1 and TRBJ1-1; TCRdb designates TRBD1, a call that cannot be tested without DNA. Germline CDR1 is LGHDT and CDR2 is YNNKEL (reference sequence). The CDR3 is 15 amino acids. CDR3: CASSFTGTGGTEAFF. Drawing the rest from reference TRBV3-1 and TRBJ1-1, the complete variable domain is DTAVSQTPKYLVTQMGNDKSIKCEQNLGHDTMYWYKQDSKKFLKIMFSYNNKELIINETVPNRFSPKSPDKAHLNLHINSLELGDSAVYFCASSFTGTGGTEAFFGQGTRLTVV.

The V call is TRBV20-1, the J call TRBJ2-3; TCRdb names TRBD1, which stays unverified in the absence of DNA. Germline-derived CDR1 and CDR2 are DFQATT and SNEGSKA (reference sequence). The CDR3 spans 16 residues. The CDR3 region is CSAINIDRVVRDTQYF.

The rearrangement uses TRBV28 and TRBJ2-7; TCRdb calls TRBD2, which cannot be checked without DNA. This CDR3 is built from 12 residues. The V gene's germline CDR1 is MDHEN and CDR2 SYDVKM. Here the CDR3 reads CASTAGPSEQYF.

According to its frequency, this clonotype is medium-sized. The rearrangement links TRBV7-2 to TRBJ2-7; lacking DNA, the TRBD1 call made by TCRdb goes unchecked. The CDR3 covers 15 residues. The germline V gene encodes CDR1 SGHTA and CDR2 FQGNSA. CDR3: CASSLTGTGQYEQYF. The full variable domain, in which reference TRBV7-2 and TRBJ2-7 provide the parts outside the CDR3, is GAGVSQSPSNKVTEKGKDVELRCDPISGHTALYWYRQSLGQGLEFLIYFQGNSAPDKSGLPSDRFSAERTGGSVSTLTIQRTQQEDSAVYLCASSLTGTGQYEQYFGPGTRLTVT.

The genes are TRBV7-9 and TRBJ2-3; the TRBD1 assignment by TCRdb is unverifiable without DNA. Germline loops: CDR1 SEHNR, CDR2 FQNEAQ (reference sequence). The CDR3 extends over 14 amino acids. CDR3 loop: CASRPGGPTDTQYF.

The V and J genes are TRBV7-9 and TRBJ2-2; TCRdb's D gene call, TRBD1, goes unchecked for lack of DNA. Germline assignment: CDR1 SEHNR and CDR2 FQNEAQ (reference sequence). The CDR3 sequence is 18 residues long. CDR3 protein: CASSLGRTTAGNTGELFF.

CDR3 protein: CASSFGWGDSYNEQFF. The chain joins TRBV28 to TRBJ2-1; as DNA is missing, the TRBD2 call by TCRdb cannot be tested. Germline V gene lookup returns CDR1 MDHEN and CDR2 SYDVKM. The CDR3 is 16 amino acids.

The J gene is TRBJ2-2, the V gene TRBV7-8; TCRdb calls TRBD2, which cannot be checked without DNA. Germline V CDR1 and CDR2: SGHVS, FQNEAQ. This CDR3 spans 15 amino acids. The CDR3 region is CASSLGGPLVGELFF.

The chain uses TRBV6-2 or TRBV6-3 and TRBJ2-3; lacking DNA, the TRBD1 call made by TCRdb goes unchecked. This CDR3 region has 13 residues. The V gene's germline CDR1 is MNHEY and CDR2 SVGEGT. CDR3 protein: CASSAGGTDTQYF.

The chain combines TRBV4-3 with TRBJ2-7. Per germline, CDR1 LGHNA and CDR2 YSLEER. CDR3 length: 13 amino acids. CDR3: CASSQETAYEQYF.

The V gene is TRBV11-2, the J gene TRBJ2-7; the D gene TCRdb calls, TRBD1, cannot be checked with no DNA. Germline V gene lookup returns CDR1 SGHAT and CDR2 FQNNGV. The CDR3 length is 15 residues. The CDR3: CASSERGIGFYEQYF.

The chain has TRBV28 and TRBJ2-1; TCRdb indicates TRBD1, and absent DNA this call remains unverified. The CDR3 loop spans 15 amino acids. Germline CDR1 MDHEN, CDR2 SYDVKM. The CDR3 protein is CASVVRRQSVNEQFF.

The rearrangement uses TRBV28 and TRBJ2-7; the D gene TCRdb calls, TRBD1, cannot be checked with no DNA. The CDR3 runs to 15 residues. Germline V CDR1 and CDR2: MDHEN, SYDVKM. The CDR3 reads CASSFRGDRGHEQYF. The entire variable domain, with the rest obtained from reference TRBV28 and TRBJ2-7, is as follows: DVKVTQSSRYLVKRTGEKVFLECVQDMDHENMFWYRQDPGLGLRLIYFSYDVKMKEKGDIPEGYSVSREKKERFSLILESASTNQTSMYLCASSFRGDRGHEQYFGPGTRLTVT.

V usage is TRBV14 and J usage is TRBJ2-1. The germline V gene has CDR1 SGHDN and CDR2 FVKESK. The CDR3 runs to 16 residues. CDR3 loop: CASSHPFSSSYNEQFF.

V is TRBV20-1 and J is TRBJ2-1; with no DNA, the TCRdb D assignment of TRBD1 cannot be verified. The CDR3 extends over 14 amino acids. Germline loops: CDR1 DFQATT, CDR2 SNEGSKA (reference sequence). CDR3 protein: CSARGRGEHNEQFF.

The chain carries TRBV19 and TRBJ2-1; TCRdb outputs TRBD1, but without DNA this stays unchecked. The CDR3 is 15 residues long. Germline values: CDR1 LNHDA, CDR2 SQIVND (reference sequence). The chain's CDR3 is CASSMQGSSYNEQFF. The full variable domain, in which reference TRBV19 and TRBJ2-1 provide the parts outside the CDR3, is DGGITQSPKYLFRKEGQNVTLSCEQNLNHDAMYWYRQDPGQGLRLIYYSQIVNDFQKGDIAEGYSVSREKKESFPLTVTSAQKNPTAFYLCASSMQGSSYNEQFFGPGTRLTVL.

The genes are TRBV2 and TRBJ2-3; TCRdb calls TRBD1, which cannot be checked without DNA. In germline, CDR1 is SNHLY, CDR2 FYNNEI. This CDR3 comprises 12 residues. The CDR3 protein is CASRAGEDTQYF.

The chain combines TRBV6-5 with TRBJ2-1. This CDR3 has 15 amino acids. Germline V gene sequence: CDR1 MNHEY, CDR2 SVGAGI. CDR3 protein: CASSQTEWSYNEQFF.

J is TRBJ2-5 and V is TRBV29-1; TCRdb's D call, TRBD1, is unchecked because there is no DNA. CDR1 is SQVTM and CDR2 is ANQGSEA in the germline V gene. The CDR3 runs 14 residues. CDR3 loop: CSVEDPTGKETQYF.